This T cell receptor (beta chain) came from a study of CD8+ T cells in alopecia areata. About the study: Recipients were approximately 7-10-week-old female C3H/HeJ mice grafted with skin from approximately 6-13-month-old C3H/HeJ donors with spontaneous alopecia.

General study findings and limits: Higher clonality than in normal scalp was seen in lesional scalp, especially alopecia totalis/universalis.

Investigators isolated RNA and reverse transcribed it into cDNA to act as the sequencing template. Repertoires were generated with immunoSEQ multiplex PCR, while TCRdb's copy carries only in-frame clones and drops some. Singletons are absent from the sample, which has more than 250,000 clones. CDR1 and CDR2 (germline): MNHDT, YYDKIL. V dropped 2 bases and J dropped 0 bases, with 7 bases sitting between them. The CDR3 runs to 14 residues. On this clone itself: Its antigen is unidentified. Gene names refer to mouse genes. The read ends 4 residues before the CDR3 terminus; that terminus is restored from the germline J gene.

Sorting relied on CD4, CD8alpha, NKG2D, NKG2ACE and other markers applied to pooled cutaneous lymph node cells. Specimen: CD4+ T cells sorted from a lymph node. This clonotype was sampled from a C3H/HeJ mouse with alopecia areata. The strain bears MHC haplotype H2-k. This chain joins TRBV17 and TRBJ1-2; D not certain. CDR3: CASSRYSANSDYTF. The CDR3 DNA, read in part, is TGTGCTAGCAGTAGATACAGTGCAAACTCC.